These 24 T cell receptor beta chains originate from one sample sequenced in a study of a mutant IDH1 vaccine in newly diagnosed glioma. As for time point: week 11, during vaccination. What each vaccine dose contained was 300 ug of mutant IDH1 20-mer peptide, accompanied by topical imiquimod. Data came from immunoSEQ multiplex PCR; TCRdb stores just in-frame clones and leaves some out. The sample lists 30,000 to 35,000 clones; around 87% were seen once. What these receptors recognize is not known. This specimen consisted of PBMCs, obtained from a glioma patient whose treatment included an IDH1 peptide vaccine. These receptors all stem from a young man with glioma.

The J gene is TRBJ2-7, the V gene TRBV2; TRBD1 or TRBD2 may be the D gene (5 bases each). There are 16 residues in the CDR3. Germline V lookup: CDR1 SNHLY, CDR2 FYNNEI. V was clipped by 3 bases and J by 1 base, with 16 bases between them. The CDR3 spells CASSERGAAKSYEQYF. The CDR3, as DNA: TGTGCCAGCAGTGAGAGAGGGGCCGCCAAATCCTACGAGCAGTACTTC.

The chain couples TRBV6-5 to TRBJ1-2, with D possibly matching TRBD1 (5 bases). V was shortened by 6 bases and J by 6 bases, with 14 bases between the two germline ends. CDR3 length: 13 residues. From germline, CDR1 is MNHEY and CDR2 SVGAGI. The CDR3 sequence: CASRLSGRDGYTF. The CDR3 DNA reads TGTGCCAGCAGACTTTCAGGGAGGGATGGCTACACCTTC.

The chain couples TRBV5-1 to TRBJ2-2; tentative D call: TRBD2 (6 bases). Looked up from germline, CDR1 is SGHRS and CDR2 is YFSETQ. The CDR3 has 15 amino acids. V was trimmed by 5 bases and J by 2 bases, leaving 13 bases between them. The CDR3 here is CASSFGRTNTGELFF. As DNA, the CDR3 is TGCGCCAGCAGTTTCGGGAGAACAAACACCGGGGAGCTGTTTTTT.

This chain joins TRBV29-1 and TRBJ2-2; perhaps D is TRBD1 or TRBD2 (6 bases each). Trimming left V 6 bases short and J 7 bases short, with 15 bases between. This CDR3 is built from 13 residues. Per germline, CDR1 SQVTM and CDR2 ANQGSEA. This CDR3 is CSVAIEGGGELFF. The CDR3 DNA sequence: TGCAGCGTGGCAATAGAGGGGGGCGGGGAGCTGTTTTTT.

This clone appeared a few times. The rearrangement links TRBV6-5 to TRBJ1-2; no clear D. The CDR3 spans 14 residues. Germline values: CDR1 MNHEY, CDR2 SVGAGI. Trimming shortened V by 5 bases and J by 1 base, and 11 bases separated the two germline ends. CDR3 sequence reads: CASSRPGVNYGYTF. The CDR3 DNA follows: TGTGCCAGCAGTCGCCCCGGGGTTAACTATGGCTACACCTTC.

This clone was seen only a few times. The J gene is TRBJ1-1, the V gene TRBV6-5; maybe TRBD1 (5 bases). The CDR3 is 13 amino acids. Germline CDR1 is MNHEY and CDR2 is SVGAGI. Between the trimmed V and J ends, which lost 6 bases and 5 bases, there was a span of 13 bases. This CDR3 is CASSVGGRTEAFF. CDR3 nucleotides: TGTGCCAGCAGCGTGGGGGGGAGGACTGAAGCTTTCTTT.

CDR3 bases: TGTGCCAGCAGTTACCCGGAGAGGGGTCAGCCCCAGCATTTT. Translated, it gives CASSYPERGQPQHF. The chain carries TRBV6-6 and TRBJ1-5, with D tentatively TRBD1 (5 bases). Trimming cost V 2 bases and J 6 bases, with 11 bases left between them. This CDR3 comprises 14 residues. The germline V gene encodes CDR1 MNHNY and CDR2 SVGAGI (reference sequence).

The chain couples TRBV28 to TRBJ2-1; 7 nucleotides align to TRBD2. V shed 6 bases, J shed 0 bases, and the junction held 8 bases outside the gene matches. CDR1 is MDHEN, CDR2 SYDVKM, per germline. The CDR3 is made up of 16 amino acids. For the CDR3, the DNA is TGTGCCAGCAGCCCCGGGCGGGGGAGCTCCTACAATGAGCAGTTCTTC. Its translation is CASSPGRGSSYNEQFF. Full variable domain (missing parts from reference TRBV28 and TRBJ2-1): DVKVTQSSRYLVKRTGEKVFLECVQDMDHENMFWYRQDPGLGLRLIYFSYDVKMKEKGDIPEGYSVSREKKERFSLILESASTNQTSMYLCASSPGRGSSYNEQFFGPGTRLTVL.

The rearrangement joins TRBV2 to TRBJ2-2; a weak D match, TRBD1 (5 bases). This CDR3 contains 14 residues. The germline CDR1 and CDR2 sequences are SNHLY and FYNNEI. The V and J ends lost 7 bases and 4 bases respectively, with 13 bases between them. The CDR3 sequence: CASTETVGTGELFF. The CDR3 nucleotides read TGTGCCAGCACTGAGACAGTGGGCACCGGGGAGCTGTTTTTT.

This clone was observed a single time. The chain uses TRBV18 and TRBJ1-3; no reliable D call. The CDR3 totals 13 residues. Per germline, CDR1 KGHSH and CDR2 LQKENI. V shed 3 bases and J shed 4 bases, with 7 bases lying between them. CDR3 bases: TGTGCCAGCTCACCGTCGAGAGGAAACACCATATATTTT. The encoded protein is CASSPSRGNTIYF.

The V gene is TRBV5-8, the J gene TRBJ2-5, with D perhaps given as TRBD1 or TRBD2 (6 bases each). The CDR3 spans 15 residues. The germline gives CDR1 SGHTS, CDR2 YDEGEE. The V and J ends lost 6 bases and 2 bases respectively, with 17 bases between them. The CDR3 reads CASTLGTGTQETQYF. As DNA, the CDR3 is TGTGCCAGCACCCTAGGTACAGGGACTCAAGAGACCCAGTACTTC.

The CDR3 DNA follows: TGTGCCAGCAGAGTAGCGGGATTAATCTACGAGCAGTACTTC. This gives the protein CASRVAGLIYEQYF. The V and J genes are TRBV6-1 and TRBJ2-7; 8 bases line up with TRBD2. The CDR3 covers 14 residues. From germline, CDR1 is MNHNS and CDR2 SASEGT. J gave up 3 bases and V 6 bases, and 7 bases lay outside the gene matches.

The chain joins TRBV30 to TRBJ1-2, with TRBD1 as a possible D gene (5 bases). The ends were cut back, 2 bases at V and 4 bases at J, with 20 bases in the middle. CDR3 length: 16 residues. Germline-derived CDR1 and CDR2 are GTSNPN and SVGIG (reference sequence). CDR3 protein: CAWSPPGSPIPYGYTF. DNA for the CDR3: TGTGCCTGGAGTCCCCCAGGGAGCCCCATCCCCTATGGCTACACCTTC.

The chain has TRBV19 and TRBJ1-5; TRBD1 is a possible D gene (5 bases). CDR1 LNHDA and CDR2 SQIVND come from the germline V gene (reference sequence). The CDR3 is 14 amino acids. The ends were cut back, 2 bases at V and 6 bases at J, with 11 bases in the middle. This chain's CDR3 is CASSIMGGSQPQHF. In nucleotides, the CDR3 is TGTGCCAGTAGTATAATGGGGGGAAGTCAGCCCCAGCATTTT.

The chain uses TRBV4-3 and TRBJ1-2; 7 bases agree with TRBD1. The CDR3 is 15 residues long. Trimming took 4 bases from V and 2 from J; bases not matched to a gene: 7. Germline V CDR1 and CDR2: LGHNA, YSLEER. The CDR3, as DNA: TGCGCCAGCAGCCCGGGGACAGCCTTCAACTATGGCTACACCTTC. Encoded protein: CASSPGTAFNYGYTF.

The rearrangement joins TRBV7-2 to TRBJ2-7; TRBD2 might be the D (5 bases). V was clipped by 1 base and J by 0 bases, with 19 bases between them. Germline V gene data show CDR1 as SGHTA and CDR2 as FQGNSA. This CDR3 spans 18 amino acids. The DNA of the CDR3 is TGTGCCAGCAGCTTAGTCGGCAGATCGAGGGTGAGCTCCTACGAGCAGTACTTC. Translation gives CASSLVGRSRVSSYEQYF.

This rearrangement joins TRBV29-1 to TRBJ2-7, with 9 bases aligning to TRBD1. Germline lookup yields CDR1 SQVTM and CDR2 ANQGSEA. The junction had 11 bases not matched to a gene; V was cut back by 6 bases and J by 5 bases. The CDR3 sequence is 14 residues long. The CDR3 DNA is TGCAGCGTGATGGGACAGGGAAGGTTGCACGAGCAGTACTTC. It codes for CSVMGQGRLHEQYF.

The rearrangement links TRBV4-2 to TRBJ1-1; 8 bases are shared with TRBD1. CDR1 and CDR2 (germline): LGHNA, YNFKEQ. V was pared by 5 bases and J by 7 bases, with 6 bases of the junction left unmatched. The length of the CDR3 is 13 residues. The chain's CDR3 is CASSTRGLDEAFF. In DNA, the CDR3 is TGTGCCAGCAGCACCAGGGGGCTTGATGAAGCTTTCTTT.

This chain joins TRBV5-4 and TRBJ1-1; possible D gene TRBD1, 5 bases. CDR3 length: 16 amino acids. Trimming cost V 4 bases and J 1 base, with 17 bases left between them. Germline CDR1 is SGHNT and CDR2 is YYREEE (reference sequence). CDR3 DNA sequence: TGTGCCAGCAGCCTGTATAGGGGACGGCAGAACACTGAAGCTTTCTTT. This sequence encodes CASSLYRGRQNTEAFF.

This clone was counted only a few times. The chain uses TRBV4-3 and TRBJ1-2; possible D gene TRBD1, 6 bases. The ends were cut back, 4 bases at V and 7 bases at J, with 10 bases in the middle. The CDR3 has 12 residues. In germline, CDR1 is LGHNA, CDR2 YSLEER. As DNA, the CDR3 is TGCGCCAGCAGCCTGGGACAAAGTGGCTACACCTTC. Translated: CASSLGQSGYTF.

J is TRBJ2-1 and V is TRBV7-2; the match to TRBD2 covers 7 bases. Germline V gene lookup returns CDR1 SGHTA and CDR2 FQGNSA. This CDR3 region has 15 residues. V lost 1 base and J lost 9; bases outside the gene matches: 9. The CDR3 nucleotides are TGTGCCAGCAGCTTAGGCGGGGGTACACGTGGTGAGCAGTTCTTC. It codes for CASSLGGGTRGEQFF.

This clone appeared a few times. The chain couples TRBV5-1 to TRBJ1-1; no firm D call. The CDR3 is 14 residues long. In germline, CDR1 is SGHRS, CDR2 YFSETQ. The V and J ends lost 1 base and 4 bases respectively, with 11 bases between them. CDR3 residues: CASSLPREGTEAFF. For the CDR3, the DNA is TGCGCCAGCAGCTTGCCAAGGGAGGGCACTGAAGCTTTCTTT.

This chain uses TRBV19 with TRBJ2-3, with D perhaps TRBD2 (6 bases). This CDR3 is 16 amino acids long. V was pared by 3 bases and J by 5 bases, with 18 bases between. Germline V CDR1 and CDR2: LNHDA, SQIVND (reference sequence). The CDR3 protein is CASSMAASVDLDTQYF. CDR3 DNA sequence: TGTGCCAGTAGTATGGCGGCTAGCGTCGACTTAGATACGCAGTATTTT.

The rearrangement uses TRBV5-6 and TRBJ1-1, with D maybe TRBD1 (5 bases). Germline V lookup: CDR1 SGHDT, CDR2 YYEEEE. Trimming took off 1 base at V and 5 bases at J, with 15 bases between the two ends. The CDR3 runs to 15 residues. CDR3 sequence: CASSLHTRGSTEAFF. The DNA for the CDR3 is TGTGCCAGCAGCTTGCACACACGGGGGAGTACTGAAGCTTTCTTT.